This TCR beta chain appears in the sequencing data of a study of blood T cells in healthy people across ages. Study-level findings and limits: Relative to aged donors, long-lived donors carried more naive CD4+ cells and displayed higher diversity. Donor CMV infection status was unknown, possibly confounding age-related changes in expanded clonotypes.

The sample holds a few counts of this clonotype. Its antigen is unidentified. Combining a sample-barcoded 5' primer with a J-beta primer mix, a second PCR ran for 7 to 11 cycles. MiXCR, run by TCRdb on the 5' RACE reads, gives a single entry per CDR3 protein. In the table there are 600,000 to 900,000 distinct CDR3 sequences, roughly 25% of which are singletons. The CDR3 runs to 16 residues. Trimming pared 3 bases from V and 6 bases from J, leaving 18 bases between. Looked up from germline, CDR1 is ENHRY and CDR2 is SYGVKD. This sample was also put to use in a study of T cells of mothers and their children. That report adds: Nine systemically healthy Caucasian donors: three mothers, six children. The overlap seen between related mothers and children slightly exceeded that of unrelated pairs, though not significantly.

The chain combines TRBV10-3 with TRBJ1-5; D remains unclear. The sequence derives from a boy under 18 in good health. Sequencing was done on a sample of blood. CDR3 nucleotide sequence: TGTGCCATCAGTGATACGGGTGTGGTTTTAAGTCAGCCCCAGCATTTT. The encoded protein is CAISDTGVVLSQPQHF.